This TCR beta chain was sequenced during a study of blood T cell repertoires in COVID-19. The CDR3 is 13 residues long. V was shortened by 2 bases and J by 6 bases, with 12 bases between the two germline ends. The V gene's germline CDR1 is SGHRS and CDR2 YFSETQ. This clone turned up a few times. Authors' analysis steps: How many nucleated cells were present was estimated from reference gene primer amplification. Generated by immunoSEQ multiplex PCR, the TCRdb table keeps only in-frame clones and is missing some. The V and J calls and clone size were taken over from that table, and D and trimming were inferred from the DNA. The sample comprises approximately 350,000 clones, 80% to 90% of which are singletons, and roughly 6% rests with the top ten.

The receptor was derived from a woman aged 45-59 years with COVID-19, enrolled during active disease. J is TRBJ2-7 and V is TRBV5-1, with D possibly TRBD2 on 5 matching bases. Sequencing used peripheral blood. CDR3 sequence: CASSFPGVGEQYF. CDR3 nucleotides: TGCGCCAGCAGCTTTCCCGGGGTGGGCGAGCAGTACTTC.